Presented here are 9 T cell receptor beta chains from one specimen sequenced in a study of T cell changes during pregnancy in multiple sclerosis. TCRdb keeps only in-frame clones here, not all; method: immunoSEQ multiplex PCR. The repertoire consists of 35,000 to 55,000 clones, with 88% occurring once and the leading ten covering 5.9%. This specimen consisted of CD8+ T cells from peripheral blood mononuclear cells, obtained after pregnancy. Receptors were obtained from a female donor in good health, enrolled as a control in a pregnancy study.

There are a few counts of this clone. V and J are TRBV7-3 and TRBJ1-1; D is unclear. The germline CDR1 and CDR2 sequences are SGHTA and FQGTGA. Trimming took 5 bases from V and 3 from J, leaving 10 bases between them. This CDR3 is built from 13 residues. Here the CDR3 reads CASSPPGDTEAFF. The CDR3 DNA reads TGTGCCAGCAGCCCCCCCGGGGACACTGAAGCTTTCTTT.

The chain recombines TRBV9 with TRBJ2-7, with 8 nucleotides matching TRBD2. The CDR3 spans 14 residues. V was pared by 3 bases and J by 5 bases, with 7 bases of the junction left unmatched. The V gene's germline CDR1 is SGDLS and CDR2 YYNGEE. The CDR3 is CASSAGGAVHEQYF. The CDR3 DNA reads TGTGCCAGCAGCGCCGGGGGGGCGGTCCACGAGCAGTACTTC.

This chain links TRBV19 with TRBJ2-3; TRBD1 aligns across 10 bases. CDR1 and CDR2 from the germline V gene are LNHDA and SQIVND (reference sequence). J was trimmed by 4 bases and V by 3 bases; bases with no gene match: 4. The CDR3 length is 15 residues. CDR3 region: CASSMRQGAADTQYF. In DNA, the CDR3 is TGTGCCAGTAGTATGAGACAGGGGGCGGCAGATACGCAGTATTTT.

The chain uses TRBV27 and TRBJ2-1; D remains ambiguous. The V gene's germline CDR1 is MNHEY and CDR2 SMNVEV (reference sequence). V lost 0 bases to trimming and J lost 10 bases, with 10 bases between them. CDR3 length: 13 amino acids. The CDR3: CASSLSMAIEQFF. As DNA, the CDR3 is TGTGCCAGCAGTTTATCGATGGCCATAGAGCAGTTCTTC.

This chain connects TRBV2 to TRBJ1-6; no clear D gene. Germline-derived CDR1 and CDR2 are SNHLY and FYNNEI. The germline V and J ends were trimmed by 0 bases and 0 bases, with 12 bases remaining between them. The CDR3 covers 18 residues. CDR3 DNA sequence: TGTGCCAGCAGTGAAGCGCTTGGGCAGACCTCCTATAATTCACCCCTCCACTTT. It yields the protein CASSEALGQTSYNSPLHF.

The chain employs TRBV2 and TRBJ1-5; D gene uncertain. Trimming cost V 2 bases and J 4 bases, with 15 bases left between them. CDR1 is SNHLY and CDR2 is FYNNEI in the germline V gene. The CDR3 is 16 amino acids. The CDR3 spells CASSEPLAGLNQPQHF. For the CDR3, the DNA is TGTGCCAGCAGTGAACCCCTGGCAGGACTTAATCAGCCCCAGCATTTT.

This clone appeared once. The rearrangement uses TRBV4-3 and TRBJ1-5; D not certain. The CDR3 spans 14 residues. In germline, CDR1 is LGHNA, CDR2 YSLEER. The germline V and J ends were trimmed by 2 bases and 2 bases, with 7 bases remaining between them. The CDR3 region has the DNA TGCGCCAGCAGCCAAAGCAGGCGCAATCAGCCCCAGCATTTT. Translated: CASSQSRRNQPQHF.

The chain combines TRBV19 with TRBJ2-6; 9 positions agree with TRBD1. The germline V gene has CDR1 LNHDA and CDR2 SQIVND (reference sequence). J was trimmed by 0 bases and V by 5 bases; bases with no gene match: 11. This CDR3 has 19 amino acids. CDR3 loop: CASSPEDRGTFSGANVLTF. For the CDR3, the DNA is TGTGCCAGTAGTCCCGAGGACAGGGGAACCTTCTCTGGGGCCAACGTCCTGACTTTC.

The chain has TRBV4-3 and TRBJ1-4; tentatively, D is TRBD1 (5 bases). The germline CDR1 and CDR2 sequences are LGHNA and YSLEER. Deletions cut 2 bases from V and 8 bases from J, with 15 bases between. The CDR3 length is 15 residues. The CDR3 DNA reads TGCGCCAGCAGCCAAAGGTTGGGGCTAGGGGAAAAACTGTTTTTT. Translation: CASSQRLGLGEKLFF.